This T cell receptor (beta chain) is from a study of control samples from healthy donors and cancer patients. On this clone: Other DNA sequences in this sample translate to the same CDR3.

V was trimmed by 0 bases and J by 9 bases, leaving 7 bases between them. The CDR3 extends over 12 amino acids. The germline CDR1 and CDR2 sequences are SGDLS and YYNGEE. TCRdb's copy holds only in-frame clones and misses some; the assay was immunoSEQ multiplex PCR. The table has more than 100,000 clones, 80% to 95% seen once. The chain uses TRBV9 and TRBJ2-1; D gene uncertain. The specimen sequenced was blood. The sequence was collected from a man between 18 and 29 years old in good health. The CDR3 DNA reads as TGTGCCAGCAGCGTAGGTTGGGGTGAGCAGTTCTTC. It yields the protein CASSVGWGEQFF.